These 3 T cell receptor beta chains share one sample of origin, sequenced in a study of T cells in Graves' hyperthyroidism and ophthalmopathy. Amplification of TCR beta CDR3 regions used RNA as the template. The study used the HTBI primer set for a first-round RT-PCR of the TCR CDR3. TCRdb reprocessed the multiplex PCR reads with MiXCR, giving one entry per CDR3 protein. The sample records around 350,000 distinct CDR3 sequences, 19% being singletons. Sequenced material: blood. The receptors shown here come from a woman aged 18-30 years with Graves' hyperthyroidism.

This clonotype was observed at least ten times. The rearrangement joins TRBV19 to TRBJ2-2; 9 positions agree with TRBD2. Per germline, CDR1 LNHDA and CDR2 SQIVND (reference sequence). The length of the CDR3 is 17 residues. V trimming: 3 bases; J trimming: 0 bases; junction bases outside the gene matches: 5. CDR3 protein: CASSITSGLSNTGELFF. CDR3 coding DNA: TGTGCCAGTAGTATCACTAGCGGGCTATCGAACACCGGGGAGCTGTTTTTT.

The table lists this clonotype with many counts. V usage is TRBV7-8 and J usage is TRBJ2-7, with a weak D call TRBD2 (5 bases). This CDR3 is built from 13 residues. The germline V gene encodes CDR1 SGHVS and CDR2 FQNEAQ. V was trimmed by 3 bases and J by 5 bases, leaving 11 bases between them. CDR3: CASSFPRGDEQYF. The CDR3 nucleotides are TGTGCCAGCAGCTTCCCACGGGGAGACGAGCAGTACTTC. The variable domain in full, completed from reference TRBV7-8 and TRBJ2-7, reads GAGVSQSPRYKVAKRGQDVALRCDPISGHVSLFWYQQALGQGPEFLTYFQNEAQLDKSGLPSDRFFAERPEGSVSTLKIQRTQQEDSAVYLCASSFPRGDEQYFGPGTRLTVT.

This chain uses TRBV3-1 with TRBJ1-1, with unresolved D. Trimming removed 4 bases from V and 3 bases from J, with 12 bases in between. This CDR3 region has 14 residues. Germline V gene lookup returns CDR1 LGHDT and CDR2 YNNKEL (reference sequence). The CDR3 spells CASSLRQEDTEAFF. DNA of the CDR3: TGTGCCAGCAGCCTCAGGCAGGAGGACACTGAAGCTTTCTTT.